This TCR beta chain was sequenced in a study of blood T cell repertoires in COVID-19. In its sample, this clone was seen once. The protocol was immunoSEQ multiplex PCR, while the TCRdb copy is restricted to in-frame clones and leaves out a portion. This table holds over 85,000 clones, more than 85% found once. This CDR3 is 13 amino acids long. Germline V gene sequence: CDR1 GTSNPN, CDR2 SVGIG (reference sequence). Between the trimmed V and J ends, which lost 3 bases and 3 bases, there was a span of 6 bases. This clonotype was sampled from a man in his forties with acute or convalescent COVID-19. Sequenced sample: peripheral blood. The rearrangement uses TRBV30 and TRBJ1-6; D might be TRBD1 (6 bases). Here the CDR3 reads CAWRDSYNSPLHF. The CDR3 DNA follows: TGTGCCTGGAGGGACAGCTATAATTCACCCCTCCACTTT.